Listed below are T cell receptor beta chains from one sample, sequenced in a study of blood T cells in healthy people across ages. Each CDR3 protein is one row after TCRdb ran MiXCR on the 5' RACE reads. The data hold 800,000 to 950,000 distinct CDR3 sequences, with under 40% observed a single time. The sequenced sample was blood. These receptors originate from a man between 18 and 29 years old in good health. Both conserved end residues are part of each CDR3. D genes are given only for firm matches. Clone size is shown for a subset of rows, as once, few, many or a class of expanded clone.

v_call	d_call	clone_size	j_call	cdr3_aa	cdr3_nt
TRBV4-2	TRBD1	few	TRBJ1-2	CASSQEGGTGYGYTF	TGTGCCAGCAGCCAGGAAGGAGGGACAGGGTATGGCTACACCTTC
TRBV5-6	.	few	TRBJ1-2	CASTRGKSLNYGYTF	TGTGCCAGCACCCGAGGAAAGTCCCTTAACTATGGCTACACCTTC
TRBV12-3/TRBV12-4	.	.	TRBJ1-2	CASSLSSDYGYTF	TGTGCCAGCAGTTTAAGTTCGGACTATGGCTACACCTTC
TRBV20-1	.	.	TRBJ2-2	CSARELTDHINTGELFF	TGCAGTGCTAGGGAGTTGACCGATCATATTAACACCGGGGAGCTGTTTTTT
TRBV20-1	TRBD1	.	TRBJ2-2	CSARDWDRGDTGELFF	TGCAGTGCTAGAGATTGGGACAGGGGAGACACCGGGGAGCTGTTTTTT
TRBV3-1	.	many	TRBJ2-5	CASSQGQTQYF	TGTGCCAGCAGCCAGGGGCAGACCCAGTACTTC
TRBV15	.	.	TRBJ2-2	CATSREAGPTTGELFF	TGTGCCACCAGCAGGGAGGCAGGCCCGACCACCGGGGAGCTGTTTTTT
TRBV5-1	TRBD1	.	TRBJ1-4	CASSLLQGASEKLFF	TGCGCCAGCAGCTTACTACAGGGGGCGAGTGAAAAACTGTTTTTT
TRBV7-3	TRBD1	few	TRBJ1-1	CASGSGQVNTEAFF	TGTGCCAGCGGATCGGGACAGGTGAACACTGAAGCTTTCTTT
TRBV10-3	.	.	TRBJ1-2	CAISDSGRTSGYTF	TGTGCCATCAGTGACTCCGGGAGAACTAGCGGCTACACCTTC
TRBV3-1	.	.	TRBJ1-6	CASSQAETTSSYNSPLHF	TGTGCCAGCAGCCAAGCGGAGACAACAAGCTCCTATAATTCACCCCTCCACTTT
TRBV20-1	TRBD1	.	TRBJ1-6	CSAKGTGYNSPLHF	TGCAGTGCTAAGGGGACAGGGTATAATTCACCCCTCCACTTT
TRBV30	.	.	TRBJ1-2	CAWNRGADYGYTF	TGTGCCTGGAACCGCGGGGCTGACTATGGCTACACCTTC
TRBV3-1	.	many	TRBJ2-5	CASSQDTGKTQYF	TGTGCCAGCAGCCAAGACACAGGGAAGACCCAGTACTTC
TRBV6-2/TRBV6-3	.	few	TRBJ2-5	CASTVVGETQYF	TGTGCCAGCACGGTAGTCGGTGAGACCCAGTACTTC
TRBV4-3	.	many	TRBJ2-1	CASSQEGGGSSRQFF	TGCGCCAGCAGCCAAGAAGGGGGGGGGTCCAGCAGGCAGTTCTTC
TRBV29-1	TRBD2	.	TRBJ2-1	CSVLSGGARNEQFF	TGCAGCGTCCTAAGCGGGGGGGCCAGGAATGAGCAGTTCTTC
TRBV25-1	.	once	TRBJ2-3	CASSVRDGLTDTQYF	TGTGCCAGCAGTGTCCGGGACGGGTTGACAGATACGCAGTATTTT
TRBV29-1	TRBD1	.	TRBJ1-1	CSVESSIGQGNTEAFF	TGCAGCGTTGAATCCTCCATAGGACAGGGAAACACTGAAGCTTTCTTT
TRBV6-2/TRBV6-3	TRBD2	.	TRBJ2-1	CASSYSVTRGDEQFF	TGTGCCAGCAGTTACTCGGTGACTCGGGGGGATGAGCAGTTCTTC
TRBV20-1	.	few	TRBJ1-5	CSARREGDQPQHF	TGCAGTGCCAGGAGAGAGGGGGATCAGCCCCAGCATTTT